The clone carrying this TCR beta chain was observed once. This record belongs to a study of T cell responses to AZD1222 COVID-19 vaccine. Profiling relied on immunoSEQ multiplex PCR, and the TCRdb table lists in-frame clones only, not all of them. This table has approximately 150,000 clones, approximately 90% appearing once. The sequenced sample was peripheral blood, obtained 28 days after the second AZD1222 dose. The sequence came from an adult who received the AZD1222 COVID-19 vaccine.

The CDR3 DNA is TGTGCCAGTAGTATTTGGCGGGCCTCCTCCTACAATGAGCAGTTCTTC. Protein sequence: CASSIWRASSYNEQFF. The V and J genes are TRBV19 and TRBJ2-1; the D gene is possibly TRBD2 (5 bases). Germline V gene sequence: CDR1 LNHDA, CDR2 SQIVND (reference sequence). V lost 3 bases and J 0 bases, leaving 12 bases between the germline ends. The CDR3 covers 16 residues.